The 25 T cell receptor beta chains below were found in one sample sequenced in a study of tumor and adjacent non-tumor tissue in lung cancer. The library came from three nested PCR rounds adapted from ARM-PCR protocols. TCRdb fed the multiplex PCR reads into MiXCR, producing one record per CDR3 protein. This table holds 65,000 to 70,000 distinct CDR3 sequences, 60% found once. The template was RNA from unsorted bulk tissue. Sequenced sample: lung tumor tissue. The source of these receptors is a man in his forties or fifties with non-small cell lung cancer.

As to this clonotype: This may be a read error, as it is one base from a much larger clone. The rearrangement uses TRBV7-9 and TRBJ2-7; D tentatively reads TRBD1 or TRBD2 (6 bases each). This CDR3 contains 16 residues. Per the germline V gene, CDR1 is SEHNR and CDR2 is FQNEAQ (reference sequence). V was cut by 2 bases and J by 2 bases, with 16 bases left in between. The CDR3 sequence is CASSLITGTRPYEQYF. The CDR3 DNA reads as TGTGCCAGCAGCTTAATTACAGGGACTCGCCCCTACGAGCAGTACTTC.

The CDR3 DNA reads as TGTGCCAGCAGTGGAGAATGGGCAGGCGACAATCAGCCCCAGCATTTT. Its translation: CASSGEWAGDNQPQHF. The V call is TRBV6-1, the J call TRBJ1-5; no clear D. CDR1 is MNHNS and CDR2 is SASEGT in the germline V gene. V lost 4 bases, J lost 3 bases, and 16 bases lay in between. CDR3 length equals 16 residues.

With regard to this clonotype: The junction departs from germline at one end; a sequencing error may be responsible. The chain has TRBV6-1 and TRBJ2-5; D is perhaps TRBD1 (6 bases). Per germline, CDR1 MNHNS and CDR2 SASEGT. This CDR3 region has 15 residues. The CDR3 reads CVSSRTWDNQETQYF. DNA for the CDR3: TGTGTCAGCAGTCGTACCTGGGACAACCAAGAGACCCAGTATTTC.

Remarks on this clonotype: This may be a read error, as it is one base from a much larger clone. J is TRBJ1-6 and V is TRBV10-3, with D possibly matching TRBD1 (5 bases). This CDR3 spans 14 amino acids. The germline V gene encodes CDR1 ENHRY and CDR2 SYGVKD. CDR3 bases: TGTGCCATCGCTGCCGGGACTGCTAATTCACCCCTCCTCTTT. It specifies CAIAAGTANSPLLF.

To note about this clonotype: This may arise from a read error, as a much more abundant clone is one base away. CDR3 sequence (DNA): TGTGCCAGCAGTCCCTCCGGGCCAACTCTTCACTATGGCTACACCTTC. Protein sequence: CASSPSGPTLHYGYTF. This chain joins TRBV28 and TRBJ1-2; D not resolved. Germline V gene sequence: CDR1 MDHEN, CDR2 SYDVKM. The CDR3 has 16 residues. Trimming took off 5 bases at V and 3 bases at J, with 19 bases between the two ends.

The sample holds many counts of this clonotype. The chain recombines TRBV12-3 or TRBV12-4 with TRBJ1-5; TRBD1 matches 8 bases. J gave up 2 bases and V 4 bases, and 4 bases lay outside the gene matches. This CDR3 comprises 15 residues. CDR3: CASSSPTGGNQPQHF. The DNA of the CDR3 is TGTGCCAGCAGTTCCCCGACAGGGGGCAATCAGCCCCAGCATTTT.

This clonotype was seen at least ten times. The DNA of the CDR3 is TGCGCCAGCAGCTTGGGGAGGGCCTTTGACGAGCAGTACTTC. Protein product: CASSLGRAFDEQYF. J is TRBJ2-7 and V is TRBV5-1, with a tentative D call TRBD2 (6 bases). CDR1 SGHRS and CDR2 YFSETQ come from the germline V gene. V was shortened by 0 bases and J by 5 bases, with 12 bases between the two germline ends. The CDR3 contains 14 residues.

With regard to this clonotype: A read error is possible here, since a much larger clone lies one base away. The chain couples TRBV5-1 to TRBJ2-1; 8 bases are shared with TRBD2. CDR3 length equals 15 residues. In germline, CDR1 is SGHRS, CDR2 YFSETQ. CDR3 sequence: CACSLVAGTYNEQFF. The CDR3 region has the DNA TGCGCCTGCAGCTTAGTAGCGGGGACTTACAATGAGCAGTTCTTC.

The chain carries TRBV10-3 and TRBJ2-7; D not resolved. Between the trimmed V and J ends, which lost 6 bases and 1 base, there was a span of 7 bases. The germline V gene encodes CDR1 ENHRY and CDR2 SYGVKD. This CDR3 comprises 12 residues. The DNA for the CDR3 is TGTGCCATCAGCCAAGCGTCCTACGAGCAGTACGTC. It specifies CAISQASYEQYV.

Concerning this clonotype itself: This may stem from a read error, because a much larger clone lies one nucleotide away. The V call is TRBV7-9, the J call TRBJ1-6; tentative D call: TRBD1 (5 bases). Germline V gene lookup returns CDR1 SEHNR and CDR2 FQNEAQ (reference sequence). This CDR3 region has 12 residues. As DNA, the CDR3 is TGTGCCATCAGCCCAGACAGCCCACCCCTCCACTTT. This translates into CAISPDSPPLHF.

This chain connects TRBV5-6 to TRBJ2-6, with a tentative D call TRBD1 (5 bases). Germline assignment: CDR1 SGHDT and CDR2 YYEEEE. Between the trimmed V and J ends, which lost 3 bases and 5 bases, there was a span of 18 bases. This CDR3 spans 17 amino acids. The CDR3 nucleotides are TGTGCCAGCAGCTCGTTAAACGGACCAGGGCGGGCCAACGTCCTGACTTTC. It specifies CASSSLNGPGRANVLTF.

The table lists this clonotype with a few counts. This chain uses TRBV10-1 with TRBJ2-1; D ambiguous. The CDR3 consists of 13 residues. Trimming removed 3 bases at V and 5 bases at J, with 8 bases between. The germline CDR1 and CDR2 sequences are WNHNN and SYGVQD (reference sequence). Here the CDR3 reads CASSDQVDNEQFF. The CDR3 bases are TGCGCCAGCAGTGATCAAGTGGACAATGAGCAGTTCTTC.

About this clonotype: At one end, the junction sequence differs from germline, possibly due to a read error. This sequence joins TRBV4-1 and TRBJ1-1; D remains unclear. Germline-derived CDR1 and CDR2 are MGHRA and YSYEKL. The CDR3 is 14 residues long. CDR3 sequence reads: CASNQISFTPEAFF. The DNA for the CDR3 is TGCGCCAGCAACCAAATATCGTTCACTCCTGAAGCTTTCTTT.

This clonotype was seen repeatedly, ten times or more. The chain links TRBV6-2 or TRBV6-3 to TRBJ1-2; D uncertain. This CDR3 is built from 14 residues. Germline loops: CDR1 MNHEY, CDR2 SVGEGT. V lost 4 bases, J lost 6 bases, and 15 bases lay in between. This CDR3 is CASSSPALSDGYTF. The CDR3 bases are TGTGCCAGCAGTTCCCCTGCCCTTTCCGATGGCTACACCTTC.

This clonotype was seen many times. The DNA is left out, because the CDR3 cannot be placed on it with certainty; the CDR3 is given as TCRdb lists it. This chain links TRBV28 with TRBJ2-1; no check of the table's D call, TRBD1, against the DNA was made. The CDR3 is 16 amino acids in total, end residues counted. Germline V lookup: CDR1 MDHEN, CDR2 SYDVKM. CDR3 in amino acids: CASSFFGQGAYNEQFF.

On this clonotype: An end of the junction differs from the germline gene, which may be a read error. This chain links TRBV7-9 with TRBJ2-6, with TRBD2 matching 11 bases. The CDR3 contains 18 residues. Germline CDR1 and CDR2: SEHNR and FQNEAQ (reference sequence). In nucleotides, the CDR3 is TGTGCCAGCAGCTCACTAGCGGGGGCTTACTCTGGGTCCAACGTCCTGACTTTC. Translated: CASSSLAGAYSGSNVLTF.

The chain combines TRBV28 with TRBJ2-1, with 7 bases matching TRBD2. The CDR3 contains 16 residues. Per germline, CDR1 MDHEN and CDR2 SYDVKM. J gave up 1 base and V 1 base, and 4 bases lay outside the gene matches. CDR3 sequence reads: CASSLSSGGSYNEQFF. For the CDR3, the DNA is TGTGCCAGCAGTTTATCCTCGGGGGGATCCTACAATGAGCAGTTCTTC.

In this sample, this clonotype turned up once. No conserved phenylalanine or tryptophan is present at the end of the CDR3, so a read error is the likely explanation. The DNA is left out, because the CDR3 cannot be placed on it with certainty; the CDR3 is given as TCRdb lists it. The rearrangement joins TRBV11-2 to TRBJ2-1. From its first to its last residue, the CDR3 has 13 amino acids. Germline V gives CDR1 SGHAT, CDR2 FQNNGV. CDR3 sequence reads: CASSKRPLDEQFC.

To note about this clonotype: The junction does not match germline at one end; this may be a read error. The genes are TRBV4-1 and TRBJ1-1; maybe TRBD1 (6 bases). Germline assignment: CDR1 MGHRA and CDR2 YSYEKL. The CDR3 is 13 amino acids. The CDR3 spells CATSRLGDTVAFF. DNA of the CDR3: TGCGCCACCAGCCGTCTGGGGGACACTGTAGCTTTCTTT.

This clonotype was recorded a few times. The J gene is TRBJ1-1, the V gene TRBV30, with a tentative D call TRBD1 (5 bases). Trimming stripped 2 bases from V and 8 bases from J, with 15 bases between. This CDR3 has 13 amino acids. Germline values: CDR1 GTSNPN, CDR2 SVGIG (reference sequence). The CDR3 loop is CAWSINDRGEAFF. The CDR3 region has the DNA TGTGCCTGGAGTATAAATGACAGAGGCGAAGCTTTCTTT.

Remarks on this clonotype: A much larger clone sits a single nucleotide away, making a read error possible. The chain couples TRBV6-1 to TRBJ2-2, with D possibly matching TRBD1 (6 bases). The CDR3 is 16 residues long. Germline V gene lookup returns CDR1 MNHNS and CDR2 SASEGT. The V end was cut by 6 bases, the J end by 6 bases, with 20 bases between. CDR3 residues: CASRLERTEGAGELFF. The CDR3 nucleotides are TGTGCCAGCAGGCTGGAGCGGACAGAGGGGGCCGGGGAGCTGTTTTTT.

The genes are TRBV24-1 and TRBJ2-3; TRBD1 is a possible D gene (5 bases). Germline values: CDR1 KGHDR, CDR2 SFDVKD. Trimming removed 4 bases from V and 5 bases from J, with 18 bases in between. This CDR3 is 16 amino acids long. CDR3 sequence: CATSDRQQAYIDTQYF. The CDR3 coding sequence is TGTGCCACCAGTGACCGACAACAGGCCTATATAGATACGCAGTATTTT.

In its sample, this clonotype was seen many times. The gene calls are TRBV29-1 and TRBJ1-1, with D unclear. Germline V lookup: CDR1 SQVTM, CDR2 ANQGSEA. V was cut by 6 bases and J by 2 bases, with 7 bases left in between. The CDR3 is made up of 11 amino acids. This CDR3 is CSVQQNTEAFF. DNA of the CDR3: TGCAGCGTACAGCAAAACACTGAAGCTTTCTTT.

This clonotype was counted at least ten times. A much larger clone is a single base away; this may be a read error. This chain's CDR3 is CASSLGFEQHF. In DNA form, the CDR3 reads TGTGCCAGCAGCTTGGGTTTCGAGCAGCACTTC. This rearrangement joins TRBV11-2 to TRBJ2-7, with D uncertain. The CDR3 totals 11 residues. Germline V CDR1 and CDR2: SGHAT, FQNNGV. The complete variable domain, with remaining parts taken from reference TRBV11-2 and TRBJ2-7, reads EAGVAQSPRYKIIEKRQSVAFWCNPISGHATLYWYQQILGQGPKLLIQFQNNGVVDDSQLPKDRFSAERLKGVDSTLKIQPAKLEDSAVYLCASSLGFEQHFGPGTRLTVT.

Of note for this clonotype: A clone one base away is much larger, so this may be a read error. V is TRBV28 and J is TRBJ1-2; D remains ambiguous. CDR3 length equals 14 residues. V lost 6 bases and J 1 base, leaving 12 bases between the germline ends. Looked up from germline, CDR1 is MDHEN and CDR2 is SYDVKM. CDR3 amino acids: CASSNELVNYGYTF. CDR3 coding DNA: TGTGCCAGCAGCAATGAATTAGTTAACTATGGCTACACCTTC.